A selection of T cell receptor beta chains follows, all from one sample in a study of cytomegalovirus exposure and HLA in healthy donors. The table came from immunoSEQ multiplex PCR; TCRdb's copy has only in-frame clones and leaves some out. The data hold some 130,000 clones, with 76% observed a single time. The material sequenced was PBMCs. The receptors come from a man aged 40-50 years in good health and CMV-seronegative. CDR3s include the opening cysteine and the closing phenylalanine or tryptophan. A D gene is named only where the DNA matches it firmly. Clone size is given for some rows only: seen once, a few or many times, or a class if the clone is expanded.

d_call	v_call	j_call	clone_size	cdr3_aa	cdr3_nt
TRBD1	TRBV5-1	TRBJ2-4	.	CASSSTGWGQDIQYF	TGCGCCAGCAGCTCGACAGGGTGGGGTCAGGACATTCAGTACTTC
.	TRBV7-7	TRBJ2-5	.	CASSSAPGVGEQYF	TGTGCCAGCAGCTCCGCCCCCGGGGTTGGAGAGCAGTACTTC
TRBD2	TRBV5-1	TRBJ2-1	.	CASSLVVGLAVNEQFF	TGCGCCAGCAGCTTGGTGGTGGGACTAGCGGTCAATGAGCAGTTCTTC
.	TRBV7-2	TRBJ1-6	.	CASSYPGGHNSPLHF	TGTGCCAGCAGCTACCCGGGGGGGCATAATTCACCCCTCCACTTT
TRBD2	TRBV5-1	TRBJ2-3	.	CASSLARLAGGSDTQYF	TGCGCCAGCAGCTTGGCCAGACTAGCGGGGGGGTCAGATACGCAGTATTTT
.	TRBV18	TRBJ2-2	.	CASSPIVAGELFF	TGTGCCAGCTCGCCTATAGTCGCCGGGGAGCTGTTTTTT
.	TRBV29-1	TRBJ2-7	.	CSSSDGSSYEQYF	TGCAGCTCCTCAGACGGGTCTTCCTACGAGCAGTACTTC
TRBD1	TRBV29-1	TRBJ2-1	.	CSVTGTAYNEQFF	TGCAGCGTTACCGGGACAGCGTACAATGAGCAGTTCTTC
.	TRBV19	TRBJ1-2	.	CASSWLQGPYGYTF	TGTGCCAGTAGTTGGTTGCAGGGCCCCTATGGCTACACCTTC
TRBD1	TRBV7-9	TRBJ2-3	.	CASSLDPGQGTDMQYF	TGTGCCAGCAGCTTAGACCCGGGACAGGGCACAGATATGCAGTATTTT
.	TRBV19	TRBJ1-2	.	CASSSSSQGYTF	TGTGCCAGTAGTTCGTCTAGTCAGGGCTACACCTTC
.	TRBV30	TRBJ1-2	.	CAWSATANYGYNF	TGTGCCTGGAGTGCGACAGCTAACTATGGCTACAACTTC
.	TRBV29-1	TRBJ1-1	.	CSPRLGTEAFF	TGCAGCCCCCGCCTCGGCACTGAAGCTTTCTTT
TRBD1	TRBV10-3	TRBJ2-3	.	CATDRGKDTQYF	TGTGCCACGGACAGGGGAAAAGATACGCAGTATTTT
TRBD1	TRBV19	TRBJ2-1	.	CASSPGQGGNEQFF	TGTGCCAGTAGTCCGGGACAGGGAGGCAATGAGCAGTTCTTC
.	TRBV6-6	TRBJ2-5	.	CASRGLETQYF	TGTGCCTCCCGGGGTCTAGAGACCCAGTACTTC
.	TRBV6-6	TRBJ2-2	.	CASSYVLAQRELFF	TGTGCCAGCAGTTACGTCCTAGCCCAACGCGAGCTGTTTTTT
TRBD1	TRBV30	TRBJ1-5	.	CAWSLTGEQPQHF	TGTGCCTGGAGCTTGACAGGGGAACAGCCCCAGCATTTT
.	TRBV6-6	TRBJ1-4	.	CASSSNRPYEKLFF	TGTGCCAGCAGTTCGAACAGGCCTTATGAAAAACTGTTTTTT
TRBD1	TRBV5-1	TRBJ1-2	.	CASSLVGQGVYTF	TGCGCCAGCAGCTTGGTAGGACAGGGGGTCTACACCTTC
.	TRBV27	TRBJ2-7	.	CASSSGTSRPQWF	TGTGCCAGCAGTTCCGGGACATCGCGACCACAATGGTTC
TRBD2	TRBV2	TRBJ2-2	.	CASSEGTSGGNTGELFF	TGTGCCAGCAGTGAAGGGACTAGCGGGGGGAACACCGGGGAGCTGTTTTTT
.	TRBV7-9	TRBJ2-7	few	CASTRTGSGLHEQYF	TGTGCCAGCACCCGAACAGGTTCAGGGCTCCACGAGCAGTACTTC
.	TRBV4-3	TRBJ1-2	.	CASSQERGSGYTF	TGCGCCAGCAGCCAAGAAAGGGGATCTGGCTACACCTTC
.	TRBV10-3	TRBJ2-3	.	CAISEGLSTDTQYF	TGTGCCATCAGTGAAGGACTTAGCACAGATACGCAGTATTTT
.	TRBV2	TRBJ2-7	few	CATSGAYEQYF	TGTGCCACCTCAGGGGCCTACGAGCAGTACTTC